This TCR beta chain was sequenced in a study of blood T cell repertoires in COVID-19. Study at large: Sites across the United States, Italy and Spain contributed samples from acute and convalescent COVID-19. PBMCs, B-cell-depleted T cells, or T cells were the source of the cDNA or gDNA that made up the material.

Generated by immunoSEQ multiplex PCR, the TCRdb table keeps only in-frame clones and is missing some. The sample includes under 200,000 clones, nearly 90% of them seen just once. The sequence was collected from a man in his 60s with active or convalescent COVID-19. Sequences were obtained from peripheral blood.

CDR3 DNA sequence: TGTGCCAGCAGCTGGGGGCGGCTGAACACCGGGGAGCTGTTTTTT. It codes for CASSWGRLNTGELFF. The chain couples TRBV3-1 (or the pseudogene TRBV3-2) to TRBJ2-2, with D perhaps TRBD1 (6 bases). This CDR3 contains 15 residues. CDR1 and CDR2 (germline): LGHDT, YNNKEL (reference sequence). The ends were cut back, 5 bases at V and 1 base at J, with 11 bases in the middle.